Detailed here is one TCR beta chain. The sample belongs to a study of blood T cell repertoires in COVID-19. Study summary: PBMCs, B-cell-depleted T cells, or T cells were the source of the cDNA or gDNA that made up the material.

Germline values: CDR1 SGHVS, CDR2 FQNEAQ. The CDR3 length is 17 residues. The junction had 8 bases not matched to a gene; V was cut back by 2 bases and J by 0 bases. Clones were read by immunoSEQ multiplex PCR, and TCRdb kept only the in-frame ones, dropping some. The top ten hold roughly 8.4% of the sample, which has 130,000 to 150,000 clones, about four fifths seen once. This sequence was found in a human donor with acute or convalescent COVID-19. The donor label of this sample is uncertain. The chain uses TRBV7-8 and TRBJ1-2, with 8 bases aligning to TRBD1. The sample taken for sequencing was peripheral blood. The CDR3 is CASSLPRTGISNYGYTF. The CDR3 region has the DNA TGTGCCAGCAGCTTACCCCGGACAGGGATCTCTAACTATGGCTACACCTTC.